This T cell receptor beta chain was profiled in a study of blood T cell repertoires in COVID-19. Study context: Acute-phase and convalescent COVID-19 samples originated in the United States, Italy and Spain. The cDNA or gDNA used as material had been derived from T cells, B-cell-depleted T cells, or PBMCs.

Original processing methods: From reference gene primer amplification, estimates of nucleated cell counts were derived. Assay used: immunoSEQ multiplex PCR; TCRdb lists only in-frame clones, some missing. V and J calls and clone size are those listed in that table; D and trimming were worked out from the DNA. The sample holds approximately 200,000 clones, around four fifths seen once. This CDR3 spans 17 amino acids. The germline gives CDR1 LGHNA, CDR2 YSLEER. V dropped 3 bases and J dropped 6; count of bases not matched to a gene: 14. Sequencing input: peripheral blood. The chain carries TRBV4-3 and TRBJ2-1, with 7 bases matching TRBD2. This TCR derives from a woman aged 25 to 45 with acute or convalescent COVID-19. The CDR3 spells CASSQDGGSAPSNEQFF. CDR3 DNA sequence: TGCGCCAGCAGCCAGGATGGCGGGAGCGCCCCCAGCAATGAGCAGTTCTTC.